The entry below describes one T cell receptor (beta chain). This sample is part of a study of PD-1 blockade in classical Hodgkin lymphoma. Study-level information: Intravenous delivery of nivolumab at 3 mg/kg to patients occurred every 2 weeks.

Relapse after autologous stem cell transplantation occurred in every patient, and brentuximab vedotin exposure varied. The method was immunoSEQ multiplex PCR; TCRdb's version includes in-frame clones alone and lacks a portion of them. The sample has 90,000 to 100,000 clones, roughly 87% seen once. The CDR3 length is 15 residues. After removal of 0 bases from V and 7 bases from J, the junction contained 6 bases not matched to a gene. Germline loops: CDR1 MGHRA, CDR2 YSYEKL. The sequence was collected from a human donor with classical Hodgkin lymphoma. The V call is TRBV4-1, the J call TRBJ2-3, with 8 positions matching TRBD2. Material: peripheral blood mononuclear cells (PBMCs), obtained before the second cycle of nivolumab. CDR3 nucleotide sequence: TGCGCCAGCAGCCAAGATCGGGAGGGGATGAATACGCAGTATTTT. Residues: CASSQDREGMNTQYF.